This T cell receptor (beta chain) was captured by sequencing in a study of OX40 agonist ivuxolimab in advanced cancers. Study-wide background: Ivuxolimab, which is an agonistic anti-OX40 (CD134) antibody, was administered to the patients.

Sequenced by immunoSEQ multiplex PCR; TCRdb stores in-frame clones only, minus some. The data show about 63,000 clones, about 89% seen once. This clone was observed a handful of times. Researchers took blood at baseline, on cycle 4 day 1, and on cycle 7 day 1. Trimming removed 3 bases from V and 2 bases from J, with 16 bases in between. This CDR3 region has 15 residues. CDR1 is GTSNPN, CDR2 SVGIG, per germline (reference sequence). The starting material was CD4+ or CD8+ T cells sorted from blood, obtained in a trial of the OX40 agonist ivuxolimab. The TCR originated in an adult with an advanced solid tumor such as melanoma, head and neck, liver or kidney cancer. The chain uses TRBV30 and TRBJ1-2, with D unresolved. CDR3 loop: CAWSRGRERNYGYTF. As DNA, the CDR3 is TGTGCCTGGAGCCGGGGAAGGGAACGGAACTATGGCTACACCTTC.